This TCR beta chain was observed in a study of T cell repertoires in cytomegalovirus infection. CDR3 size: 13 residues. Germline CDR1 reads MNHEY; CDR2 reads SVGAGI. Trimming took 0 bases from V and 10 from J, leaving 7 bases between them. TCRdb re-derived calls from the reads in MiXCR, one entry per CDR3 protein. The sample holds some 480,000 distinct CDR3 sequences, about 33% seen once. This clonotype was seen more than once but under ten times. Its specificity is not known. The chain links TRBV6-5 to TRBJ1-6, with D unclear. Sequenced material: cultured PBMCs, taken from culture after CMV antigen stimulation. The sequence derives from a human donor in good health (CMV status not recorded). Some clones in this sample may be carry-over from other donors' samples. CDR3: CASSYSLRSPLHF. CDR3 bases: TGTGCCAGCAGTTACTCTCTGCGATCACCCCTCCACTTT.